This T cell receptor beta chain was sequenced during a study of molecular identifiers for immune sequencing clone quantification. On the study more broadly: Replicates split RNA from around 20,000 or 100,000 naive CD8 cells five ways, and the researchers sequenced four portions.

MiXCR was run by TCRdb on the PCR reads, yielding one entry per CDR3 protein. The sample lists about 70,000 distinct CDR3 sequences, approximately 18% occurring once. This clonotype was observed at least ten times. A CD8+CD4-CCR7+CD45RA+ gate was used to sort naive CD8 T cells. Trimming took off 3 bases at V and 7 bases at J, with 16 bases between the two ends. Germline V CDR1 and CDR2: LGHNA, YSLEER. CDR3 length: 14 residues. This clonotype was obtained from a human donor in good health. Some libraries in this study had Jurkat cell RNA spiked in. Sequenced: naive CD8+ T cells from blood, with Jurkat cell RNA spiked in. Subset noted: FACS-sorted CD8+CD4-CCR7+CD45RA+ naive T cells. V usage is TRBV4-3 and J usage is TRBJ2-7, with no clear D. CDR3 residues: CASSQELRMGEQYF. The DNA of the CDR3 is TGCGCCAGCAGCCAGGAACTTCGGATGGGGGAGCAGTACTTC.